This T cell receptor (beta chain) was retrieved from a study of blood T cell repertoires in COVID-19. Study details: The analysed material was cDNA or gDNA that came from T cells, B-cell-depleted T cells, or PBMCs.

The CDR3 extends over 13 amino acids. The ends were cut back, 1 base at V and 8 bases at J, with 11 bases in the middle. CDR1 and CDR2 (germline): SGHVS, FQNEAQ. Authors' methods: Cell counts per sample came from amplifying reference gene primers. Sequencing used immunoSEQ multiplex PCR; TCRdb keeps in-frame clones, though not all of them. V and J calls and clone size are as listed in that table; D and trimming were resolved from the DNA. The repertoire has fewer than 250,000 clones, 70% to 90% of them found once; the top ten carry approximately 0.66%. The rearrangement links TRBV7-8 to TRBJ1-1; no definite D call. The receptor comes from a man aged 40-49 years with acute or convalescent COVID-19. Sequences were obtained from peripheral blood. The CDR3: CASSLGWRGEAFF. Here the CDR3 DNA reads TGTGCCAGCAGCTTAGGATGGCGGGGAGAAGCTTTCTTT.